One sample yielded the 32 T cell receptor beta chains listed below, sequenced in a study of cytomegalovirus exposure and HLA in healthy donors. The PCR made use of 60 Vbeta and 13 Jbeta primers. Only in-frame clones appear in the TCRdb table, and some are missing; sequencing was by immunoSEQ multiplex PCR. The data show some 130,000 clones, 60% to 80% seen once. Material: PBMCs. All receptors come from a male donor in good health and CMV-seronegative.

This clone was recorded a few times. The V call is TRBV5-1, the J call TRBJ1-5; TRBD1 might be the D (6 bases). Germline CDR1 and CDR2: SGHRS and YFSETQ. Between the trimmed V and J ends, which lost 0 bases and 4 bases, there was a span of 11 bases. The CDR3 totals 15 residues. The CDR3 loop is CASSLGRGHNQPQHF. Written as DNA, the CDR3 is TGCGCCAGCAGCTTGGGCAGGGGACATAATCAGCCCCAGCATTTT.

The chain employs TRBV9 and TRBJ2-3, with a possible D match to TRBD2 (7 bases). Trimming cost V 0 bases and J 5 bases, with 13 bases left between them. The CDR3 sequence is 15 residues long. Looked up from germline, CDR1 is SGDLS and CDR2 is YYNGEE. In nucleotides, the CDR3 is TGTGCCAGCAGCGTAGTAGGGGGGGCAGGAGATACGCAGTATTTT. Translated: CASSVVGGAGDTQYF. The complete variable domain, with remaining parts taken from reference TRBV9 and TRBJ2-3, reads DSGVTQTPKHLITATGQRVTLRCSPRSGDLSVYWYQQSLDQGLQFLIQYYNGEERAKGNILERFSAQQFPDLHSELNLSSLELGDSALYFCASSVVGGAGDTQYFGPGTRLTVL.

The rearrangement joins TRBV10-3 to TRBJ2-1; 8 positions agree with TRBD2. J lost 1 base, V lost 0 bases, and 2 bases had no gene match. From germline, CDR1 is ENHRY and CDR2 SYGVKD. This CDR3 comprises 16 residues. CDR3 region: CAISESSGGSYNEQFF. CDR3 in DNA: TGTGCCATCAGTGAGTCAAGCGGGGGTTCCTACAATGAGCAGTTCTTC.

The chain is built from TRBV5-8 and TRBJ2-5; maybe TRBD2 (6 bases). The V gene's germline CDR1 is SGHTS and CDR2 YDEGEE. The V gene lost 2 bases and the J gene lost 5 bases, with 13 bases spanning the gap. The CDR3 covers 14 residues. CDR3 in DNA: TGTGCCAGCAGCTTAAGCGGGCGCGGGGAGACCCAGTACTTC. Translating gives CASSLSGRGETQYF.

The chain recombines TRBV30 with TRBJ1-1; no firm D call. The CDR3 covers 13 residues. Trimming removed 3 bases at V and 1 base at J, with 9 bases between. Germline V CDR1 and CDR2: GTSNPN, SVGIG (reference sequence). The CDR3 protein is CAWRRAPNTEAFF. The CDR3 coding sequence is TGTGCCTGGAGGCGTGCTCCGAACACTGAAGCTTTCTTT.

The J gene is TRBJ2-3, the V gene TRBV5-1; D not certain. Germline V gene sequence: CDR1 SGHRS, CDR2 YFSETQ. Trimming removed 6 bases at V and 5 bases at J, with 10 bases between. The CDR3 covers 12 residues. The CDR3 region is CASNLSGDTQYF. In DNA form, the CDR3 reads TGCGCCAGCAATCTTTCGGGAGATACGCAGTATTTT.

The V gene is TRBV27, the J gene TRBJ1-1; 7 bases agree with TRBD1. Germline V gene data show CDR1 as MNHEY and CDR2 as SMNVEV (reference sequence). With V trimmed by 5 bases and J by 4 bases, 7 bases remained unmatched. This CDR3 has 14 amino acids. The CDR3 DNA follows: TGTGCCAGCAGTCCGGTAAACAGGGGCACTGAAGCTTTCTTT. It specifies CASSPVNRGTEAFF.

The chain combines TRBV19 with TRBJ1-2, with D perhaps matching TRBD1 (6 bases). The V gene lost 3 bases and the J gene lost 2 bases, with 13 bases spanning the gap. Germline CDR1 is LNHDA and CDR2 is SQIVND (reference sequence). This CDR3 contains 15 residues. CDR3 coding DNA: TGTGCCAGTAGTATTGGGTTGGACAGCAACTATGGCTACACCTTC. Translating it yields CASSIGLDSNYGYTF.

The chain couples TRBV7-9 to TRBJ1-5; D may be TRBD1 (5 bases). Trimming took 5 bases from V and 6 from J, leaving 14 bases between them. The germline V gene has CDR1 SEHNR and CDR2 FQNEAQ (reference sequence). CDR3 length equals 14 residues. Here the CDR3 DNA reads TGTGCCAGCAGCGAGGCAGGGATAGGTCAGCCCCAGCATTTT. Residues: CASSEAGIGQPQHF.

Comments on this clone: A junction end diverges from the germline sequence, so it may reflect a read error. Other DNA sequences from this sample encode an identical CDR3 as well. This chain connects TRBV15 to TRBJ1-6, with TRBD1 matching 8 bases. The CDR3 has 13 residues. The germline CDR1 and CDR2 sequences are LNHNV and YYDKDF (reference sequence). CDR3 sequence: CATSRAQGEALHF. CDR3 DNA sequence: TGCGCCACCAGCAGAGCACAGGGGGAGGCCCTCCACTTT.

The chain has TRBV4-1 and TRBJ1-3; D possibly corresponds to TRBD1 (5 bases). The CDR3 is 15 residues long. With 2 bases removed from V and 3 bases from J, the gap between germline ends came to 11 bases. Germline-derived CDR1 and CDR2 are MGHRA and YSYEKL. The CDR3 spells CASSQPAGGGNTIYF. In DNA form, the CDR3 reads TGCGCCAGCAGCCAACCGGCCGGGGGTGGAAACACCATATATTTT.

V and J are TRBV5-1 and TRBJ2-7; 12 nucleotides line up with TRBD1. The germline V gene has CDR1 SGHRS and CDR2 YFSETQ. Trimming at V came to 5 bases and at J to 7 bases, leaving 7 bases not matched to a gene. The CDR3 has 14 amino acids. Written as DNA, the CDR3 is TGCGCCAGCAGTCGGGGACAGGGGGCGTCGGAGCAGTACTTC. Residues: CASSRGQGASEQYF.

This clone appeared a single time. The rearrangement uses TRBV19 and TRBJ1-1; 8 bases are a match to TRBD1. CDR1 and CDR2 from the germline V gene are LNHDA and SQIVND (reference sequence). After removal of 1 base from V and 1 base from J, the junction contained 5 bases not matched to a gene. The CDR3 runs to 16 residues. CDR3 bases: TGTGCCAGTAGTATAGGGACAGGGAAAGAGAACACTGAAGCTTTCTTT. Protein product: CASSIGTGKENTEAFF.

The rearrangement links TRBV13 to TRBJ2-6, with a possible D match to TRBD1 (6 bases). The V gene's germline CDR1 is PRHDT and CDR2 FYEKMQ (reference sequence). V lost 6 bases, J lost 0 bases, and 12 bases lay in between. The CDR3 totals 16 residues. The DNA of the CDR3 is TGTGCCAGCAGTAGGACAGAATTCTCTGGGGCCAACGTCCTGACTTTC. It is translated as CASSRTEFSGANVLTF.

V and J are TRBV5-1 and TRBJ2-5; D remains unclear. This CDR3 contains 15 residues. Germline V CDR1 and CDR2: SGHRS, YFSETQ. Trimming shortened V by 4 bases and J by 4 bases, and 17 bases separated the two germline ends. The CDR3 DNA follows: TGCGCCAGCAGCCTCTCGGGTGTTTCGGGAGAGACCCAGTACTTC. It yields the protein CASSLSGVSGETQYF. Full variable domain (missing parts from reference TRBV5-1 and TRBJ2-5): KAGVTQTPRYLIKTRGQQVTLSCSPISGHRSVSWYQQTPGQGLQFLFEYFSETQRNKGNFPGRFSGRQFSNSRSEMNVSTLELGDSALYLCASSLSGVSGETQYFGPGTRLLVL.

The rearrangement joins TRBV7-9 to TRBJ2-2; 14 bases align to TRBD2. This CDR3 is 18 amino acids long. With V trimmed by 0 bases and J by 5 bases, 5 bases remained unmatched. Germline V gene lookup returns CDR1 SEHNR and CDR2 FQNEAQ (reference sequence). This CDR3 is CASSLAGTSGGPTGELFF. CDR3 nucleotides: TGTGCCAGCAGCTTAGCAGGGACTAGCGGGGGACCTACCGGGGAGCTGTTTTTT.

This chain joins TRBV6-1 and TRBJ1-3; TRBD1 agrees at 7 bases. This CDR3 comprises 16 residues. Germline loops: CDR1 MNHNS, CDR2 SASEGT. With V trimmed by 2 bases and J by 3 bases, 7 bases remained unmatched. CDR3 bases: TGTGCCAGCAGTGAACACGACAGGGCGGGTGGAAACACCATATATTTT. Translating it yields CASSEHDRAGGNTIYF.

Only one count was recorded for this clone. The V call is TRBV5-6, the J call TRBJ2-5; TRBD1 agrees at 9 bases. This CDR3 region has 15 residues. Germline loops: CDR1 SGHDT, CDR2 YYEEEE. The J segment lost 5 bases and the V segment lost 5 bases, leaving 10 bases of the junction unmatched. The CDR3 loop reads CASSPGQGSRETQYF. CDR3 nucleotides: TGTGCCAGCAGTCCCGGACAGGGGAGTAGGGAGACCCAGTACTTC.

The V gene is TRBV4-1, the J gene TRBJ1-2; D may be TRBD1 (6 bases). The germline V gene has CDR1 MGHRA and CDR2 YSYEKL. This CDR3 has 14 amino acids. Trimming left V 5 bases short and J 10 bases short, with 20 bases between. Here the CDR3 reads CASSYSQGSPDYTF. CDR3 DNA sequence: TGCGCCAGCAGCTATTCACAGGGCTCCCCGGACTACACCTTC.

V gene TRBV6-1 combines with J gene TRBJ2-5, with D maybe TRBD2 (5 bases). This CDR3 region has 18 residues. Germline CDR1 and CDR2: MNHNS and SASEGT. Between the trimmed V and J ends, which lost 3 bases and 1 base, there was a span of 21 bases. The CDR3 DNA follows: TGTGCCAGCAGTGAGTGGGGTTCGGGGTTGGGGTTCCAAGAGACCCAGTACTTC. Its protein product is CASSEWGSGLGFQETQYF.

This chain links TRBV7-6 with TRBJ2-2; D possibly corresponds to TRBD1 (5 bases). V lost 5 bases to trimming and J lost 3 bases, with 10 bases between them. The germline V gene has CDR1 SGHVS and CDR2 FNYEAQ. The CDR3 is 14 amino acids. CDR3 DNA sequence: TGTGCCAGCAGCCAACGACAGTACACCGGGGAGCTGTTTTTT. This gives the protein CASSQRQYTGELFF.

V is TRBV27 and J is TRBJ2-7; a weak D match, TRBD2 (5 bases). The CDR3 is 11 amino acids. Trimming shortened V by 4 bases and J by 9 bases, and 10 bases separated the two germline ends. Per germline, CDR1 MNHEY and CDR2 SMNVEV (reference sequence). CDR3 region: CASSSGLRQYF. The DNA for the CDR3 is TGTGCCAGCAGTTCGGGGTTACGGCAGTACTTC.

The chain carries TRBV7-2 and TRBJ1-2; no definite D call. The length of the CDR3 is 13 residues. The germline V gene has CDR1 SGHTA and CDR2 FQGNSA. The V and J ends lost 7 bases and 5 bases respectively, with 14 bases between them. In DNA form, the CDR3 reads TGTGCCAGCACCGACACGGGCGGGTATGGCTACACCTTC. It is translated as CASTDTGGYGYTF.

CDR3 DNA: TGCGCCAGCAGCTTGGCGGGGGGGCTCCAAGAGACCCAGTACTTC. As protein: CASSLAGGLQETQYF. The chain has TRBV5-1 and TRBJ2-5, with 8 bases aligning to TRBD2. With 0 bases clipped from V and 1 base from J, the junction kept 2 bases outside the gene matches. Germline V lookup: CDR1 SGHRS, CDR2 YFSETQ. This CDR3 comprises 15 residues.

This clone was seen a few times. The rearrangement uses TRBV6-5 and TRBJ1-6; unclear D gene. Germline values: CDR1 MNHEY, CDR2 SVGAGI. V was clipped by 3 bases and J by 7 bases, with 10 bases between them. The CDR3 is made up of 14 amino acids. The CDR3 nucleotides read TGTGCCAGCAGTTATCAACCTATAAATTCACCCCTCCACTTT. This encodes CASSYQPINSPLHF.

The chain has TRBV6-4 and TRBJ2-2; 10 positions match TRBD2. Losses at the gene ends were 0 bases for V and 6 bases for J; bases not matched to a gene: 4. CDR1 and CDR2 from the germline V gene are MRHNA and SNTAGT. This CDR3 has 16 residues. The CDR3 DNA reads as TGTGCCAGCAGTGACTCGAGCGGGGGGGCGTCCGGGGAGCTGTTTTTT. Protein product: CASSDSSGGASGELFF.

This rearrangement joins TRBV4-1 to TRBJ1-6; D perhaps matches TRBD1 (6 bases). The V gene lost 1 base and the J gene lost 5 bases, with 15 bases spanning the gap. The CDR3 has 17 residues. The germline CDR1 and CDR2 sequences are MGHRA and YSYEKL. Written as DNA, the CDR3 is TGCGCCAGCAGCCAAGCAACAGGGCGGATAAATAATTCACCCCTCCACTTT. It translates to CASSQATGRINNSPLHF.

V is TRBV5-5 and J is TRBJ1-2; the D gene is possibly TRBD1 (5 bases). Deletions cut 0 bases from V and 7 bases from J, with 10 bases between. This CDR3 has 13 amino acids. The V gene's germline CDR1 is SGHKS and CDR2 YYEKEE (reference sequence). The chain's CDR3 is CASSLVLGGGYTF. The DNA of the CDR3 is TGTGCCAGCAGCTTGGTGTTGGGGGGTGGCTACACCTTC. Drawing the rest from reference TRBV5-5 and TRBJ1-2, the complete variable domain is DAGVTQSPTHLIKTRGQQVTLRCSPISGHKSVSWYQQVLGQGPQFIFQYYEKEERGRGNFPDRFSARQFPNYSSELNVNALLLGDSALYLCASSLVLGGGYTFGSGTRLTVV.

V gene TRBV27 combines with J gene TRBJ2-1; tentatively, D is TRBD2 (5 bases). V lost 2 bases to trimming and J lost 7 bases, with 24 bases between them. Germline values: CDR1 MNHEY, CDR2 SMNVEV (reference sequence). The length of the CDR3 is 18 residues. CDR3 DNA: TGTGCCAGCAGTTTAATTAGTGGTGTGGTCCCCTCGGGGAATGAGCAGTTCTTC. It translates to CASSLISGVVPSGNEQFF.

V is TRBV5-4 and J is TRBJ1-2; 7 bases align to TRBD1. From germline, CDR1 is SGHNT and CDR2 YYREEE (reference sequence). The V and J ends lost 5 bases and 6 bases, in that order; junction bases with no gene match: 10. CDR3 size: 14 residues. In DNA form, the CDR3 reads TGTGCCAGCAGTACAGGACAGGCCGGGGATGGCTACACCTTC. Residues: CASSTGQAGDGYTF.

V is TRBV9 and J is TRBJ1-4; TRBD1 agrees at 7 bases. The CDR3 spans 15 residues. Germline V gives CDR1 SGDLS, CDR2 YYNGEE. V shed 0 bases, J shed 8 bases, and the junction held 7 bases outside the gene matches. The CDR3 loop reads CASSVAPGGDEKLFF. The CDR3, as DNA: TGTGCCAGCAGCGTAGCTCCAGGGGGAGACGAAAAACTGTTTTTT.

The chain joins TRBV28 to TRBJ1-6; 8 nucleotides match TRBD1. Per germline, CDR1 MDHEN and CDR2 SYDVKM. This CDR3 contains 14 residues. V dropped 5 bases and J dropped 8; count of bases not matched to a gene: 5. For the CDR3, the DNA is TGTGCCAGCAGTCCGGGACAGGACTATTCACCCCTCCACTTT. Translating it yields CASSPGQDYSPLHF.